The 12 T cell receptor beta chains below were found in one sample sequenced in a study of cytomegalovirus exposure and HLA in healthy donors. The PCR was carried out with 60 Vbeta primers and 13 Jbeta primers. Sequenced by immunoSEQ multiplex PCR; TCRdb stores in-frame clones only, minus some. The table lists 150,000 to 200,000 clones, approximately 79% of them singletons, with more than 12% in the top ten. The source material was PBMCs. The receptors originated from a man in his forties or fifties in good health and CMV-seropositive.

The V and J genes are TRBV4-1 and TRBJ1-2; possibly TRBD1 for D (6 bases). The length of the CDR3 is 14 residues. Germline assignment: CDR1 MGHRA and CDR2 YSYEKL. Trimming took 0 bases from V and 7 from J, leaving 12 bases between them. The CDR3 region has the DNA TGCGCCAGCAGCCAAGATCCAGGGGCGAGTGGCTACACCTTC. This gives the protein CASSQDPGASGYTF.

The V gene is TRBV11-2, the J gene TRBJ2-7; possibly TRBD1 for D (6 bases). Trimming removed 5 bases at V and 4 bases at J, with 15 bases between. The CDR3 consists of 14 residues. Looked up from germline, CDR1 is SGHAT and CDR2 is FQNNGV. CDR3 bases: TGTGCCAGCAGCCCCCAGAGACAGGTTTACGAGCAGTACGTC. Encoded protein: CASSPQRQVYEQYV.

This sequence joins TRBV29-1 and TRBJ1-2, with TRBD1 matching 7 bases. After removal of 6 bases from V and 7 bases from J, the junction contained 11 bases not matched to a gene. Germline-derived CDR1 and CDR2 are SQVTM and ANQGSEA. CDR3 length: 13 residues. The DNA for the CDR3 is TGCAGCGTCAGACAGGGTTCTATCGTTGGCTACACCTTC. Residues: CSVRQGSIVGYTF.

This clone appeared a single time. This chain uses TRBV27 with TRBJ2-3, with D uncertain. V was pared by 7 bases and J by 5 bases, with 10 bases between. The CDR3 sequence is 12 residues long. Per germline, CDR1 MNHEY and CDR2 SMNVEV (reference sequence). CDR3 nucleotide sequence: TGTGCCAGCACCTCGTCAGGAGATACGCAGTATTTT. This gives the protein CASTSSGDTQYF.

A single count supports this clone. V and J are TRBV11-2 and TRBJ2-6; TRBD1 matches at 8 bases. Germline assignment: CDR1 SGHAT and CDR2 FQNNGV. V was clipped by 2 bases and J by 0 bases; unmatched bases: 6. The CDR3 runs 18 residues. CDR3 DNA: TGTGCCAGCAGCTTATACTACAGGGGGAGCTCTGGGGCCAACGTCCTGACTTTC. As protein: CASSLYYRGSSGANVLTF.

V and J are TRBV19 and TRBJ2-1; perhaps TRBD2 as D (6 bases). This CDR3 is built from 13 residues. CDR1 is LNHDA, CDR2 SQIVND, per germline (reference sequence). Trimming pared 5 bases from V and 4 bases from J, leaving 9 bases between. This CDR3 reads CASSWAGYNEQFF. The CDR3 region has the DNA TGTGCCAGTAGTTGGGCGGGGTACAATGAGCAGTTCTTC.

The genes are TRBV4-2 and TRBJ2-2; no definite D call. Germline CDR1 LGHNA, CDR2 YNFKEQ. The CDR3 contains 14 residues. V lost 5 bases and J 1 base, leaving 8 bases between the germline ends. CDR3: CASSEAVNTGELFF. In DNA form, the CDR3 reads TGTGCCAGCAGCGAGGCGGTGAACACCGGGGAGCTGTTTTTT.

The V gene is TRBV28, the J gene TRBJ1-2; a weak D match, TRBD1 (6 bases). Germline V gene data show CDR1 as MDHEN and CDR2 as SYDVKM. V gave up 5 bases and J gave up 2 bases, with 15 bases separating them. The CDR3 has 15 residues. The DNA for the CDR3 is TGTGCCAGCAGTACATTCACACAGGGCAACTATGGCTACACCTTC. Encoded protein: CASSTFTQGNYGYTF.

CDR3 loop: CASSSRGGSTEAFF. The CDR3 DNA reads as TGTGCCAGCAGTTCACGCGGGGGAAGCACTGAAGCTTTCTTT. The chain combines TRBV6-6 with TRBJ1-1, with D possibly being TRBD1 (5 bases). V was clipped by 4 bases and J by 4 bases, with 13 bases between them. Germline assignment: CDR1 MNHNY and CDR2 SVGAGI (reference sequence). This CDR3 spans 14 amino acids.

The V and J genes are TRBV28 and TRBJ2-2; tentatively, D is TRBD1 (6 bases). Germline CDR1 reads MDHEN; CDR2 reads SYDVKM. V lost 6 bases, J lost 5 bases, and 16 bases lay in between. CDR3 length: 15 amino acids. In DNA form, the CDR3 reads TGTGCCAGCAGAAGGGACCAGGGGATAACCGGGGAGCTGTTTTTT. Residues: CASRRDQGITGELFF. The whole variable domain, remainder taken from reference TRBV28 and TRBJ2-2, is DVKVTQSSRYLVKRTGEKVFLECVQDMDHENMFWYRQDPGLGLRLIYFSYDVKMKEKGDIPEGYSVSREKKERFSLILESASTNQTSMYLCASRRDQGITGELFFGEGSRLTVL.

The CDR3 nucleotides are TGTGCCAGCAGCTTAGGTACCCAGAGCACAGATACGCAGTATTTT. This gives the protein CASSLGTQSTDTQYF. The gene calls are TRBV7-2 and TRBJ2-3; no firm D call. Trimming stripped 1 base from V and 0 bases from J, with 8 bases between. The CDR3 is made up of 15 amino acids. Germline V gene data show CDR1 as SGHTA and CDR2 as FQGNSA.

In regard to this clone: The conserved closing phenylalanine or tryptophan is absent in this CDR3, likely reflecting a read error. It is unclear where the CDR3 begins or ends on the DNA, so no DNA is shown, and the CDR3 is as TCRdb lists it. The J gene is TRBJ2-7, the V gene TRBV2; no DNA check was done on the table's D call, TRBD1. Ends included, the CDR3 has 10 residues. Germline V gives CDR1 SNHLY, CDR2 FYNNEI. The CDR3 sequence: CASSEGQGII.